A selection of T cell receptor beta chains follows, all from one sample in a study of CD8 T cells in Susac syndrome. From the immunoSEQ multiplex PCR reads, TCRdb called clonotypes with MiXCR, one entry per CDR3 protein. The sample consists of 100,000 to 150,000 distinct CDR3 sequences, 85% to 95% of them appearing once. Specimen: CD4+ T cells from PBMCs. The receptors were gathered from a human donor with multiple sclerosis. Both conserved end residues are part of each CDR3. Each record gives: clone size, J gene, V gene, D gene, CDR3 DNA, CDR3 protein. D genes are given only for firm matches. Not every row has a clone size; where given, it reads once, few, many or a size class.

size: .
J: TRBJ2-1
V: TRBV12-3/TRBV12-4
D: TRBD1
DNA: TGTGCCAGCAGGGGGACAGGGGGGACTGAGCAGTTCTTC
CDR3: CASRGTGGTEQFF

size: .
J: TRBJ1-6
V: TRBV5-1
D: .
DNA: TGCGCCAGCAGCTTGGGACACCTCAGTTCACCCCTCCACTTT
CDR3: CASSLGHLSSPLHF

size: .
J: TRBJ2-7
V: TRBV4-2
D: TRBD1
DNA: TGTGCCAGCAGCCGCGACAGGGGAGGAAACTACGAGCAGTACTTC
CDR3: CASSRDRGGNYEQYF

size: once
J: TRBJ1-1
V: TRBV3-1
D: .
DNA: TGTGCCAGCAGCCTTAGGAGAACTGAAGCTTTCTTT
CDR3: CASSLRRTEAFF

size: .
J: TRBJ2-7
V: TRBV7-2
D: TRBD2
DNA: TGTGCCAGCAGCTTATACCTAGCGGGGGACGCCTACGAGCAGTACTTC
CDR3: CASSLYLAGDAYEQYF

size: .
J: TRBJ1-2
V: TRBV6-2/TRBV6-3
D: .
DNA: TGTGCCAGCAGTCGCGACAGTTTCAACTATGGCTACACCTTC
CDR3: CASSRDSFNYGYTF

size: .
J: TRBJ2-5
V: TRBV7-9
D: .
DNA: TGTGCCAGCAGCGACGTTTCGACAGGCTACGAGACCCAGTACTTC
CDR3: CASSDVSTGYETQYF

size: .
J: TRBJ2-2
V: TRBV28
D: TRBD1
DNA: TGTGCCACCCGGGACAGAGCTGGGGAGCTGTTTTTT
CDR3: CATRDRAGELFF

size: .
J: TRBJ1-1
V: TRBV4-1
D: .
DNA: TGCGCCAGCCGCGGGCAGGGCGCGGAAGTTGCTTTCTTT
CDR3: CASRGQGAEVAFF

size: once
J: TRBJ2-7
V: TRBV28
D: TRBD2
DNA: TGTGCCAGCAGTTGGCTAGCGGGGGGGAATCAGTACTTC
CDR3: CASSWLAGGNQYF

size: .
J: TRBJ1-1
V: TRBV6-2/TRBV6-3
D: .
DNA: TGTTCCGCCGGACCCATTTCTTTGGGAACTGAAGCTTTCTTT
CDR3: CSAGPISLGTEAFF

size: .
J: TRBJ2-7
V: TRBV19
D: TRBD1
DNA: TGTGCCAGTAGTAACCGGGACAGTTCCTACGAGCAGTACTTC
CDR3: CASSNRDSSYEQYF

size: .
J: TRBJ1-1
V: TRBV20-1
D: .
DNA: TGCAGTGCTAGAGATAAGAAGAACACTGAAGCTTTCTTT
CDR3: CSARDKKNTEAFF